This entry describes one TCR beta chain. This record comes from a study of blood T cell repertoires in COVID-19. V shed 6 bases and J 3 bases; nucleotides not matched to a gene: 3. Germline V gene sequence: CDR1 MNHEY, CDR2 SVGEGT. This CDR3 has 14 amino acids. Produced via immunoSEQ multiplex PCR; TCRdb's table is partial and in-frame only. The data show just over 80,000 clones, around 81% seen once. The clonotype comes from an elderly man with acute or convalescent COVID-19. The V and J genes are TRBV6-2 or TRBV6-3 and TRBJ1-5; TRBD1 matches 9 bases. Sequencing was carried out using peripheral blood. The DNA of the CDR3 is TGTGCCAGCAGCCGGACAGGGGTCAATCAGCCCCAGCATTTT. Translating it yields CASSRTGVNQPQHF.